The rows below give T cell receptor beta chains drawn from one sample of a study of chemoradiotherapy in HPV16-positive cancers. Method: immunoSEQ multiplex PCR; TCRdb's copy keeps in-frame clones and lacks some. In the table there are around 30,000 clones, roughly 90% of which are singletons. This specimen was blood, taken from a patient who underwent chemoradiotherapy. These receptors all come from a human donor with HPV-associated anogenital cancer. The CDR3 runs from the conserved cysteine through the conserved F or W. The order of the fields is CDR3 length, J gene, V gene, CDR3 protein.

CDR3 length: 13; J gene: TRBJ1-4; V gene: TRBV6-6; CDR3 protein: CASSRDYNEKLFF
CDR3 length: 15; J gene: TRBJ2-1; V gene: TRBV30; CDR3 protein: CAWSVGVLPYNEQFF
CDR3 length: 13; J gene: TRBJ1-2; V gene: TRBV11-3; CDR3 protein: CASSRGQRYGYTF
CDR3 length: 15; J gene: TRBJ1-1; V gene: TRBV7-9; CDR3 protein: CASSLVETGNAEAFF
CDR3 length: 15; J gene: TRBJ2-3; V gene: TRBV7-9; CDR3 protein: CASSRTSGESDTQYF
CDR3 length: 14; J gene: TRBJ1-1; V gene: TRBV9; CDR3 protein: CASSAGAENTEAFF
CDR3 length: 14; J gene: TRBJ1-1; V gene: TRBV7-9; CDR3 protein: CASSFTGTNTEAFF
CDR3 length: 15; J gene: TRBJ2-7; V gene: TRBV13; CDR3 protein: CASSSAGLAFHEQYF
CDR3 length: 16; J gene: TRBJ2-3; V gene: TRBV9; CDR3 protein: CASSVAGRGITDTQYF
CDR3 length: 14; J gene: TRBJ1-5; V gene: TRBV6-5; CDR3 protein: CASSLYRGHQPQHF
CDR3 length: 13; J gene: TRBJ1-2; V gene: TRBV18; CDR3 protein: CASSPGRDYGYTF
CDR3 length: 15; J gene: TRBJ1-6; V gene: TRBV9; CDR3 protein: CASSPNMGSNSPLHF
CDR3 length: 14; J gene: TRBJ2-7; V gene: TRBV18; CDR3 protein: CASSPLDTSYEQYF
CDR3 length: 15; J gene: TRBJ2-7; V gene: TRBV27; CDR3 protein: CASKLLGQPIYEQYF
CDR3 length: 15; J gene: TRBJ1-1; V gene: TRBV5-1; CDR3 protein: CASSGWIGSQTEAFF
CDR3 length: 14; J gene: TRBJ1-2; V gene: TRBV7-9; CDR3 protein: CASSPATVNYGYTF
CDR3 length: 19; J gene: TRBJ1-5; V gene: TRBV29-1; CDR3 protein: CSVEDREDRGEPSNQPQHF
CDR3 length: 15; J gene: TRBJ2-3; V gene: TRBV7-2; CDR3 protein: CASSPRGGRTDTQYF
CDR3 length: 16; J gene: TRBJ2-7; V gene: TRBV2; CDR3 protein: CASRVLRDRASYEQYF
CDR3 length: 13; J gene: TRBJ1-2; V gene: TRBV27; CDR3 protein: CASSLGANYGYTF
CDR3 length: 15; J gene: TRBJ1-6; V gene: TRBV9; CDR3 protein: CASSVEGLKASPLHF
CDR3 length: 16; J gene: TRBJ1-3; V gene: TRBV4-3; CDR3 protein: CASSYGQGTSGNTIYF
CDR3 length: 19; J gene: TRBJ1-5; V gene: TRBV6-1; CDR3 protein: CASSDPPGQGGFGNQPQHF
CDR3 length: 15; J gene: TRBJ1-3; V gene: TRBV7-2; CDR3 protein: CASSSGGLSGNTIYF
CDR3 length: 16; J gene: TRBJ2-7; V gene: TRBV30; CDR3 protein: CAWSVRVAGGLDEQYF
CDR3 length: 16; J gene: TRBJ1-1; V gene: TRBV5-1; CDR3 protein: CASSDTFKGRGTEAFF
CDR3 length: 12; J gene: TRBJ2-7; V gene: TRBV5-8; CDR3 protein: CASTRTGVEQYF
CDR3 length: 14; J gene: TRBJ2-7; V gene: TRBV10-1; CDR3 protein: CASSEPGDSGEQYF
CDR3 length: 18; J gene: TRBJ2-3; V gene: TRBV14; CDR3 protein: CASSRRTSGGAGTDTQYF